The 26 T cell receptor beta chains below come from one sample, sequenced in a study of memory CD4+ T cells and cytomegalovirus serostatus. Data came from immunoSEQ multiplex PCR; TCRdb stores just in-frame clones and leaves some out. The sample gives about 47,000 clones, around 74% of which show up once; more than 1% is in the top ten. Single viable CD3+CD4+CD8-CD45RO+ cells were sorted as the memory CD4+ T cells. The specimen was memory CD4+ T cells from blood. These receptors were obtained from an adult in good health and CMV-seropositive.

The chain uses TRBV11-3 and TRBJ2-3, with 7 bases identical to TRBD1. Germline V gene sequence: CDR1 SGHNT, CDR2 YENEEA. V was clipped by 3 bases and J by 2 bases; unmatched bases: 5. The length of the CDR3 is 15 residues. In DNA, the CDR3 is TGTGCCAGCAGCTTGGGGACAGCCCACACAGATACGCAGTATTTT. It encodes CASSLGTAHTDTQYF.

The genes are TRBV29-1 and TRBJ1-4; D ambiguous. The germline V and J ends were trimmed by 8 bases and 7 bases, with 17 bases remaining between them. The germline gives CDR1 SQVTM, CDR2 ANQGSEA. The CDR3 spans 13 residues. The CDR3 protein is CSTQVARSEKLFF. The DNA for the CDR3 is TGCAGCACCCAAGTGGCGAGGAGTGAAAAACTGTTTTTT.

This chain connects TRBV7-8 to TRBJ2-7; 12 nucleotides agree with TRBD2. V lost 1 base, J lost 5 bases, and 3 bases stayed unmatched. CDR3 size: 15 residues. Germline V gives CDR1 SGHVS, CDR2 FQNEAQ. CDR3 in amino acids: CASSLELAGGNEQYF. DNA for the CDR3: TGTGCCAGCAGCTTAGAACTAGCGGGGGGCAACGAGCAGTACTTC.

This clone has just a few counts. This sequence joins TRBV5-6 and TRBJ2-5; D tentatively reads TRBD1 or TRBD2 (5 bases each). The CDR3 extends over 13 amino acids. Germline V gives CDR1 SGHDT, CDR2 YYEEEE. V dropped 5 bases and J dropped 1 base, with 9 bases sitting between them. CDR3: CASSRGPQETQYF. DNA of the CDR3: TGTGCCAGCAGTCGGGGACCCCAAGAGACCCAGTACTTC.

The rearrangement uses TRBV7-2 and TRBJ1-4; no clear D gene. V was clipped by 3 bases and J by 6 bases, with 8 bases between them. Germline V lookup: CDR1 SGHTA, CDR2 FQGNSA. The CDR3 has 13 amino acids. The CDR3 loop is CASSFEGDEKLFF. Here the CDR3 DNA reads TGTGCCAGCAGCTTCGAGGGTGATGAAAAACTGTTTTTT.

The V gene is TRBV4-3, the J gene TRBJ1-6; D possibly corresponds to TRBD1 (5 bases). Trimming removed 0 bases at V and 7 bases at J, with 13 bases between. Looked up from germline, CDR1 is LGHNA and CDR2 is YSLEER. This CDR3 comprises 16 residues. CDR3 DNA sequence: TGCGCCAGCAGCCAAGATATCCGCTCAGGGAATTCACCCCTCCACTTT. This encodes CASSQDIRSGNSPLHF.

DNA for the CDR3: TGTGCCAGCAGCCCGGACGGGCAAGAGACCCAGTACTTC. Protein: CASSPDGQETQYF. The chain couples TRBV7-3 to TRBJ2-5; D unresolved. Germline V gene lookup returns CDR1 SGHTA and CDR2 FQGTGA. V lost 5 bases and J 2 bases, leaving 9 bases between the germline ends. The CDR3 runs 13 residues.

The genes are TRBV7-2 and TRBJ1-6; D is uncertain. Deletions cut 0 bases from V and 13 bases from J, with 10 bases between. This CDR3 has 13 residues. CDR1 SGHTA and CDR2 FQGNSA come from the germline V gene. The CDR3 sequence is CASSLAVGVPLHF. The CDR3 DNA sequence: TGTGCCAGCAGCTTAGCCGTCGGGGTTCCCCTCCACTTT.

This clone was picked up one time. This sequence joins TRBV5-4 and TRBJ1-2; D unclear. The germline V gene encodes CDR1 SGHNT and CDR2 YYREEE (reference sequence). This CDR3 has 11 amino acids. V was pared by 0 bases and J by 12 bases, with 9 bases between. The CDR3 nucleotides are TGTGCCAGCAGCTTGGGAGCCACTCACACCTTC. Translating gives CASSLGATHTF.

V and J are TRBV5-1 and TRBJ2-3; 7 nucleotides agree with TRBD2. Germline CDR1 SGHRS, CDR2 YFSETQ. Trimming removed 4 bases from V and 1 base from J; junction bases left unmatched: 9. The CDR3 runs to 16 residues. This CDR3 reads CASSPSGLGGTDTQYF. In DNA form, the CDR3 reads TGCGCCAGCAGCCCTAGCGGTCTAGGGGGCACAGATACGCAGTATTTT.

The J gene is TRBJ2-3, the V gene TRBV29-1, with 8 bases aligning to TRBD2. The trim removed 3 bases at V and 6 bases at J, leaving 11 bases unmatched. The CDR3 consists of 15 residues. From germline, CDR1 is SQVTM and CDR2 ANQGSEA. The CDR3 DNA follows: TGCAGCGTTGAGCTCGATAGCGGGGCCGGGGATACGCAGTATTTT. This sequence encodes CSVELDSGAGDTQYF.

In DNA, the CDR3 is TGTGCCAGTAGCACTCGGGGTGAGGGGCAGTACTTC. Residues: CASSTRGEGQYF. The chain is built from TRBV19 and TRBJ2-7; perhaps TRBD2 as D (5 bases). The ends were cut back, 6 bases at V and 9 bases at J, with 15 bases in the middle. This CDR3 comprises 12 residues. The germline CDR1 and CDR2 sequences are LNHDA and SQIVND (reference sequence).

This clone came up a few times. This chain connects TRBV7-2 to TRBJ2-7, with TRBD2 matching 8 bases. CDR1 is SGHTA, CDR2 FQGNSA, per germline. Losses at the gene ends were 5 bases for V and 2 bases for J; bases not matched to a gene: 8. The CDR3 has 15 residues. CDR3 residues: CASSPPLGGAYEQYF. In DNA, the CDR3 is TGTGCCAGCAGCCCTCCCCTCGGGGGGGCCTACGAGCAGTACTTC.

This rearrangement joins TRBV11-1 to TRBJ2-2; D is unresolved. Between the trimmed V and J ends, which lost 2 bases and 6 bases, there was a span of 7 bases. The CDR3 runs 13 residues. Germline assignment: CDR1 SGHAT and CDR2 FQDESV (reference sequence). The CDR3, as DNA: TGTGCCAGCAGCTTAATTAACCCCGGGGAGCTGTTTTTT. This encodes CASSLINPGELFF.

The CDR3, as DNA: TGTGCTAGTGCTATTGGGACCGGGACAGGGGCCTACGAGCAGTACTTC. This codes for CASAIGTGTGAYEQYF. The chain combines TRBV12-5 with TRBJ2-7, with 10 bases lining up with TRBD1. V dropped 7 bases and J dropped 2; count of bases not matched to a gene: 11. This CDR3 is built from 16 residues. Germline V CDR1 and CDR2: LGHNT, FRNRAP.

The V call is TRBV5-1, the J call TRBJ1-3, with 7 bases aligning to TRBD1. V lost 4 bases and J lost 3; bases outside the gene matches: 7. Germline CDR1 is SGHRS and CDR2 is YFSETQ. CDR3 length: 15 amino acids. CDR3 sequence: CASSETGFFGNTIYF. The CDR3 coding sequence is TGCGCCAGCAGCGAGACAGGGTTCTTTGGAAACACCATATATTTT. Combining the CDR3 with reference TRBV5-1 and TRBJ1-3 gives the whole variable domain KAGVTQTPRYLIKTRGQQVTLSCSPISGHRSVSWYQQTPGQGLQFLFEYFSETQRNKGNFPGRFSGRQFSNSRSEMNVSTLELGDSALYLCASSETGFFGNTIYFGEGSWLTVV.

This rearrangement joins TRBV4-3 to TRBJ2-6; TRBD1 aligns across 9 bases. The CDR3 contains 21 residues. V shed 1 base, J shed 0 bases, and the junction held 13 bases outside the gene matches. CDR1 is LGHNA, CDR2 YSLEER, per germline. The CDR3 spells CASSQVITGGSVSSGANVLTF. CDR3 nucleotide sequence: TGCGCCAGCAGCCAAGTTATCACAGGGGGCAGCGTAAGCTCTGGGGCCAACGTCCTGACTTTC.

The chain links TRBV6-6 to TRBJ1-5, with D hard to call. Germline loops: CDR1 MNHNY, CDR2 SVGAGI (reference sequence). This CDR3 region has 13 residues. With 8 bases removed from V and 0 bases from J, the gap between germline ends came to 8 bases. For the CDR3, the DNA is TGTGCCAGCTCAGTCTATAGCAATCAGCCCCAGCATTTT. This sequence encodes CASSVYSNQPQHF.

The chain employs TRBV18 and TRBJ2-5; D might be TRBD2 (6 bases). Trimming took 4 bases from V and 5 from J, leaving 11 bases between them. This CDR3 is built from 13 residues. The germline gives CDR1 KGHSH, CDR2 LQKENI. CDR3 bases: TGTGCCAGCTCACGGGCGGGGCAGGAGACCCAGTACTTC. Translated: CASSRAGQETQYF.

The V and J genes are TRBV29-1 and TRBJ2-7; 9 nucleotides match TRBD1. The V gene end was trimmed by 6 bases and the J gene end by 5 bases; junction bases not matched to a gene: 8. Germline V gene lookup returns CDR1 SQVTM and CDR2 ANQGSEA. This CDR3 is 13 amino acids long. The CDR3 reads CSVAGTGIDEQYF. CDR3 DNA sequence: TGCAGCGTAGCCGGGACAGGGATAGACGAGCAGTACTTC.

This clone has just a few counts. V usage is TRBV19 and J usage is TRBJ1-6; D ambiguous. This CDR3 comprises 12 residues. Germline CDR1 is LNHDA and CDR2 is SQIVND (reference sequence). Trimming shortened V by 2 bases and J by 9 bases, and 5 bases separated the two germline ends. The chain's CDR3 is CASSISSSPLHF. CDR3 DNA: TGTGCCAGTAGTATAAGCTCTTCACCCCTCCACTTT. Based on the CDR3 plus reference TRBV19 and TRBJ1-6, the full variable domain is DGGITQSPKYLFRKEGQNVTLSCEQNLNHDAMYWYRQDPGQGLRLIYYSQIVNDFQKGDIAEGYSVSREKKESFPLTVTSAQKNPTAFYLCASSISSSPLHFGNGTRLTVT.

The chain uses TRBV5-4 and TRBJ2-2, with 14 bases fitting TRBD2. Germline V gene sequence: CDR1 SGHNT, CDR2 YYREEE (reference sequence). This CDR3 is 17 amino acids long. V shed 3 bases and J 3 bases; nucleotides not matched to a gene: 4. CDR3 in amino acids: CASSSGTSGRDTGELFF. The CDR3 coding sequence is TGTGCCAGCAGCTCCGGGACTAGCGGGAGAGACACCGGGGAGCTGTTTTTT. The full variable domain, with the rest looked up from reference TRBV5-4 and TRBJ2-2, is ETGVTQSPTHLIKTRGQQVTLRCSSQSGHNTVSWYQQALGQGPQFIFQYYREEENGRGNFPPRFSGLQFPNYSSELNVNALELDDSALYLCASSSGTSGRDTGELFFGEGSRLTVL.

This chain uses TRBV18 with TRBJ1-1; a weak D match, TRBD1 (5 bases). Trimming cost V 8 bases and J 0 bases, with 10 bases left between them. Germline V CDR1 and CDR2: KGHSH, LQKENI. The length of the CDR3 is 13 residues. As DNA, the CDR3 is TGTGCCAGCCACTCAGGGATGAACACTGAAGCTTTCTTT. Protein product: CASHSGMNTEAFF.

The chain combines TRBV6-1 with TRBJ2-5, with 9 bases identical to TRBD2. The CDR3 loop spans 16 amino acids. Germline CDR1 reads MNHNS; CDR2 reads SASEGT. V lost 4 bases and J lost 5; bases outside the gene matches: 11. The CDR3 spells CASSALGSGGMETQYF. The CDR3 DNA reads TGTGCCAGCAGTGCCCTCGGGAGCGGGGGGATGGAGACCCAGTACTTC.

The CDR3 protein is CASSQQGWELFF. CDR3 in DNA: TGTGCCAGCAGCCAACAGGGGTGGGAGCTGTTTTTT. The J gene is TRBJ2-2, the V gene TRBV6-5, with 7 bases identical to TRBD1. The junction had 4 bases not matched to a gene; V was cut back by 6 bases and J by 9 bases. CDR1 MNHEY and CDR2 SVGAGI come from the germline V gene. The CDR3 has 12 amino acids.

J is TRBJ2-5 and V is TRBV2, with D unresolved. CDR3 size: 11 residues. The ends were cut back, 6 bases at V and 12 bases at J, with 14 bases in the middle. Germline loops: CDR1 SNHLY, CDR2 FYNNEI. The CDR3 protein is CASRSGSVEYF. The CDR3 DNA follows: TGTGCCAGCAGATCAGGTTCTGTCGAGTACTTC. The entire variable domain, with the rest obtained from reference TRBV2 and TRBJ2-5, is as follows: EPEVTQTPSHQVTQMGQEVILRCVPISNHLYFYWYRQILGQKVEFLVSFYNNEISEKSEIFDDQFSVERPDGSNFTLKIRSTKLEDSAMYFCASRSGSVEYFGPGTRLLVL.